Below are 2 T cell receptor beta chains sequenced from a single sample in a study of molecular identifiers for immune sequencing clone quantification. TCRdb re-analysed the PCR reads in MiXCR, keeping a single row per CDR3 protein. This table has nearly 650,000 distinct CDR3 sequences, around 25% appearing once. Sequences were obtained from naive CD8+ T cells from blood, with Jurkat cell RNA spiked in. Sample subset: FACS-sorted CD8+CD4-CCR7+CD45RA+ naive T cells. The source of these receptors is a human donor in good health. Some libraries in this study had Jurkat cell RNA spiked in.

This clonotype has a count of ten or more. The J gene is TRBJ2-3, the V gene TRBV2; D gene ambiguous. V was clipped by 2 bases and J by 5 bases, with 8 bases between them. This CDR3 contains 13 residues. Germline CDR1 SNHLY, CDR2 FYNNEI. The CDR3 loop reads CASSEMMVDTQYF. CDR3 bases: TGTGCCAGCAGTGAAATGATGGTAGATACGCAGTATTTT.

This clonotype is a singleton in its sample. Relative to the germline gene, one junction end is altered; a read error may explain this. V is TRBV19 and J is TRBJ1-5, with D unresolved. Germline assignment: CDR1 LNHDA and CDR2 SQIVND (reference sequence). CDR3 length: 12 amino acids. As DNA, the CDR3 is TGTGCCAGTAGGGCAGGTAATCAGCCCCAGCAGTTT. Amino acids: CASRAGNQPQQF. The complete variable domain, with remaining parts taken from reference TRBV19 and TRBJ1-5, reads DGGITQSPKYLFRKEGQNVTLSCEQNLNHDAMYWYRQDPGQGLRLIYYSQIVNDFQKGDIAEGYSVSREKKESFPLTVTSAQKNPTAFYLCASRAGNQPQQFGDGTRLSIL.